This is a list of T cell receptor beta chains from one sample in a study of graft-versus-host responses after intestinal transplantation. Libraries were prepared by immunoSEQ multiplex PCR; TCRdb keeps only in-frame clonotypes and omits some of them. The sample carries over 7,500 clones, 75% to 85% recorded once. The starting material was ileum tissue, obtained around 450 days after intestinal transplantation. The receptors were gathered from a human patient who received an intestinal transplant, so some T cells may come from the graft donor. Both conserved end residues are part of each CDR3. A D gene is named only where the DNA matches it firmly. Clone size is given for some rows only: seen once, a few or many times, or a class if the clone is expanded.

TRBV5-1	.	.	TRBJ2-1	CASSLSTTPAFGQFF	TGCGCCAGCAGCTTGAGTACGACCCCGGCTTTCGGGCAGTTCTTC
TRBV10-1	.	.	TRBJ2-1	CASSVSDEGNEQFF	TGCGCCAGCAGTGTTTCCGATGAGGGCAATGAGCAGTTCTTC
TRBV19	.	.	TRBJ1-2	CASSTLNYGYTF	TGTGCCAGTAGTACCCTGAACTATGGCTACACCTTC
TRBV5-1	.	.	TRBJ2-5	CASSLGLRETQYF	TGCGCCAGCAGCTTGGGGCTTCGGGAGACCCAGTACTTC
TRBV6-5	.	.	TRBJ1-5	CASRYGTINQPQHF	TGTGCCAGCAGATACGGGACAATTAATCAGCCCCAGCATTTT
TRBV2	TRBD1	.	TRBJ2-7	CAGTEGSYEQYF	TGTGCCGGGACAGAGGGCTCCTACGAGCAGTACTTC
TRBV7-3	TRBD2	.	TRBJ2-3	CASSPLAGGPNTQYF	TGTGCCAGCAGCCCTCTAGCGGGGGGGCCGAATACGCAGTATTTT
TRBV6-4	.	.	TRBJ2-1	CASSDRGNEQFF	TGTGCCAGCAGTGATCGGGGCAATGAGCAGTTCTTC
TRBV19	TRBD1	.	TRBJ1-2	CAVQGGYNYGYTF	TGTGCCGTACAGGGGGGCTATAACTATGGCTACACCTTC
TRBV4-1	.	.	TRBJ2-7	CASSQGSQGGTYEQYF	TGCGCCAGCAGCCAAGGCTCGCAGGGGGGAACCTACGAGCAGTACTTC
TRBV20-1	.	.	TRBJ1-5	CSARSNQPQHF	TGCAGTGCTAGAAGTAATCAGCCCCAGCATTTT
TRBV18	.	few	TRBJ1-5	CASSTLTQQPQHF	TGTGCCAGCTCCACCCTTACGCAACAGCCCCAGCATTTT
TRBV9	TRBD1	.	TRBJ1-1	CASSVGLQGMNTEAFF	TGTGCCAGCAGCGTAGGGCTACAGGGGATGAACACTGAAGCTTTCTTT
TRBV7-6	.	.	TRBJ1-2	CASSQGPHRLHYGYTF	TGTGCCAGCAGCCAGGGCCCGCACAGGCTACACTATGGCTACACCTTC
TRBV5-1	TRBD2	.	TRBJ2-5	CASSSGTSGGALMNGQYF	TGCGCCAGCAGCTCCGGGACTAGCGGGGGGGCCCTCATGAATGGGCAGTACTTC
TRBV7-9	.	.	TRBJ1-5	CASSLVAGRPQHF	TGTGCCAGCAGCTTAGTCGCGGGGAGGCCCCAGCATTTT